This T cell receptor beta chain came from a study of blood T cell repertoires in COVID-19 (dated by TCRdb to the early 2020s). Concerning the study at large: Collaborator samples came from the United States, Italy and Spain and covered acute and convalescent phases of COVID-19. The material from the prospective study consisted of cDNA or gDNA derived from T cells, B-cell-depleted T cells, or PBMCs. The dataset comprised deeply sampled blood TCRbeta repertoires from subjects exposed to, actively infected with, or recovered from COVID-19. A freely available public database, intended as a resource for researchers studying the immune response to SARS-CoV-2, is where the repertoires were released. The samples were drawn from two sources: the first 160 participants of the ongoing ImmuneRACE study, and fewer than 1,500 subjects contributed by 6 global collaborators. A de-identified subject ID, COVID-19 status, age in years and sex were almost always included in the sample metadata. Where available, HLA class I and class II types were taken from metadata supplied by the sample provider and were not determined by assay-based typing. General findings and caveats noted by the study authors: How much clinical and demographic metadata was included differed by source and by participant, and the metadata was provided uncurated.

Taken from the germline V gene (reference sequence), the CDR1 and CDR2 loops are LNHDA and SQIVND. The CDR3 starts with the cysteine, ends with the phenylalanine, and has 14 residues. Only the CDR3 part of the read is kept: 42 bases, read in frame from the first base. The V and J ends are trimmed by 3 bases and 1 base, leaving 10 bases between them. Points on this clone: It lacks a known antigen. No much larger clone exists at a distance of one base, and base qualities are not known.

The immunoSEQ Assay, a bias-controlled multiplex PCR, was used to amplify TCRbeta CDR3 regions from genomic DNA. On the study's bioinformatics: Nucleated cell counts per sample were estimated from amplification of reference gene primers within the assay. To quantify the absolute abundance of each unique TCRbeta CDR3 rearrangement, sequence reads were collapsed and filtered. Productive Simpson clonality was computed per sample as the square root of Simpson's diversity index over productive rearrangements. TCRdb took this table from immuneACCESS and kept in-frame rearrangements with V and J called. Such tables lack part of the clones; where checked against another copy, unresolved V genes explain under half of the gap, and the rest is unexplained. That table gives V, J and clone size, and the DNA gave D and trimming. This sample is represented by about 27,000 clones; around 90% of them were singletons. The top ten hold roughly 7.7% of the sample.

The collaborating institutions used their own protocols to collect whole blood in K2EDTA tubes. For TCRbeta analysis, collaborator samples were shipped as frozen whole blood, as isolated PBMCs, or as DNA extracted from either sample type. The sequenced sample was peripheral blood. The chain employs TRBV19 and TRBJ2-7; the D gene is perhaps TRBD1, on 5 matching bases. This clonotype originated in a woman in her forties or fifties with active COVID-19. The CDR3 amino acid sequence is: CASSMDKESYEQYF. The bases are TGTGCCAGTAGTATGGACAAGGAGTCCTACGAGCAGTACTTC. Outside the CDR3, residues come from the reference TRBV19 and TRBJ2-7 proteins, so the full variable domain is: DGGITQSPKYLFRKEGQNVTLSCEQNLNHDAMYWYRQDPGQGLRLIYYSQIVNDFQKGDIAEGYSVSREKKESFPLTVTSAQKNPTAFYLCASSMDKESYEQYFGPGTRLTVT.